The present T cell receptor beta chain was sequenced within a study of tumor-infiltrating lymphocytes in primary liver carcinoma (dated by TCRdb to about 2017). Background on the whole study: The five patients, three men and two women aged 30 to 69 years, had hepatocellular carcinoma (four) or combined HCC and intrahepatic cholangiocarcinoma (one). The five patients had tumors of stage T1-T3 N0M0, with maximum diameters ranging from about 4.2 to 10 cm. To link TCRbeta repertoire diversity with the local molecular phenotype, the approximately 25 tumor region samples were profiled using Agilent mRNA microarrays. Repertoires from technical replicates were highly reproducible, with mean shared-clone rates roughly 0.9 and correlation coefficients above 0.98. Roughly 3.5 to 7.5 million productive TCRbeta reads were obtained per sample, and no significant difference in read depth was found between tissue types. TCRbeta repertoire sequencing covered roughly 35 specimens from 5 patients: about 25 tumor regions, 5 adjacent noncancerous liver tissues and 5 peripheral blood samples. Across five regions of each liver tumor, along with adjacent normal tissue and blood, the study brought together TCRbeta repertoire sequencing, expression microarrays and whole-exome sequencing.

Without any cell sorting, total RNA and DNA were extracted together from around 18-30 mg of bulk tissue using the AllPrep DNA/RNA mini kit. Surgical resection was performed in China between late 2015 and early 2016 on about 5 patients with histopathologically diagnosed primary liver carcinoma. Patients had chronic HBV infection and were treatment-naive at sampling. Five spatially separated regions were sampled per tumor: superior, inferior, left-lateral and right-lateral poles, plus the tumor centre. According to histology, viable tumor cells made up more than 75% of every tumor sample. Pieces of fresh tumor and adjacent tissue were cut in half, with one half kept in RNAlater at -80 degrees C and the other half sent for histology. As to this clonotype: No antigen is known for it. The junction shows a germline mismatch at one end, possibly a read error.

On the study overall, not on this receptor specifically: Just about 8-25% of top clones turned up in all five regions of a tumor, which suggests spatial heterogeneity among tumor-infiltrating T cells. Only five patients were included in the study, and the authors note that the findings should be validated in a larger study. Because only the TCR beta chain was sequenced and unpaired alpha chains were not captured, true repertoire diversity is likely underestimated. Since the samples were bulk and unsorted, there was no way to compare CD4+ and CD8+ T cell repertoires. The top 250 clones made up a significantly larger repertoire fraction in tumors than in blood (p = 0.039). Pairs of tumor regions showed greater repertoire overlap (mean roughly 35%) than tumor-adjacent pairs (17%) or tumor-blood pairs (approximately 15%), which is consistent with antigen-driven expansion.

Looking up the germline V gene yields CDR1 SGHAT and CDR2 FQNNGV. The CDR3 has 21 amino acids, counting the end cysteine and phenylalanine. Just CDR3 DNA is preserved here, 63 bases in frame from base 1. TCRbeta-specific cDNA was reverse-transcribed from approximately 460 ng total RNA using a constant-region primer and ProtoScript II reverse transcriptase. Three nested multiplex PCR rounds, following a slightly modified ARM-PCR procedure, were used to build the TCRbeta libraries. Multiplex TRBV1-TRBV30 forward primers and a Cbeta reverse primer were used in the first two PCR rounds, each of which was run for around 9 cycles. Sample barcodes and Illumina adapters were added in a final 25-cycle PCR using Deep VentR polymerase. Before sequencing, amplicons of 200-500 bp were gel-purified using a QIAquick gel extraction kit. TCRbeta amplicons were sequenced on an Illumina HiSeq 2500 with 250-bp paired-end reads. The source study handled its data this way. To recover full CDR3 sequences, reads were quality-trimmed using Trimmomatic v0.33 and paired reads were then merged using FLASH v1.2.11. V, D and J germline segments were assigned to the rearranged TCRbeta sequences by MiGEC v1.2.1b. Clonotype statistics and Shannon-Wiener diversity indices were calculated with VDJtools v1.0.0. Except for diversity analysis, only the 250 most abundant clonotypes of each sample were used in subsequent analyses to reduce sampling bias. TCRdb passed the public sequencing reads through fastp at Q25 and MiXCR, retaining productive beta sequences. Merged by CDR3 protein, the rows form single entries marked with the most common genes and DNA. The V and J calls come from TCRdb's annotation, not from the publication. The sample includes 30,000 to 40,000 distinct CDR3 sequences, with approximately 73% observed a single time. Clones ranked in the top ten supply approximately 15% of the sample.

The chain was built from TRBV11-2 and TRBJ2-6, with the D call perhaps TRBD1 or TRBD2, each one matching 5 bases. The sequence derives from a middle-aged man with primary liver carcinoma and hepatitis B virus infection. Sequencing was performed on liver tumor tissue from sampling region 4. This specimen's cell subset or site label, interpreted: tumor region T4, right-lateral pole. The DNA is TGTGCCAGCAGCATGGGGAGAGATAGGGGCATTTCCCTCTCTGGGGCCAACGGCCTGACTTTC. This is translated as CASSMGRDRGISLSGANGLTF.